This TCR beta chain is from a study of CD8+CD57+ T cells in acquired aplastic anemia (dated by TCRdb to 2017 to 2018). Concerning the study at large: Extracted DNA from sorted CD4+ and CD8+ cells averaged about 2.9 ug, ranging from roughly 0.19 to 27.4 ug. CD8+CD57+ expansion was defined as frequency above the mean frequency observed in healthy subjects.

TCR beta VDJ combination and CDR3 sequence profiling used genomic DNA as the template. TCR repertoire sequencing was run on an Illumina HiSeq 2000. Concerning the study's data processing: Repertoires were assessed using TRBV/TRBJ rearrangement plots, CDR3 size and DJ length profiles, and Simpson's diversity index. Whichever DNA sequence was most abundant in the deep sequencing data was defined as the immunodominant clone. CDR3 amino acid sequences were screened for sharing across subjects and were compared with published repertoires and the VDJdb database. The raw public data were reprocessed by TCRdb itself: fastp quality trimming at Q25, MiXCR clonotype calling, in-frame beta chains only. Identical CDR3 proteins give one entry, which carries the most common genes and DNA. These V and J calls derive from TCRdb rather than the authors' analysis. This sample is represented by 260,000 or so distinct CDR3 sequences; around half of them were singletons. The ten largest clones capture 6.5% to 10% of the sample.

Patients chosen for sequencing had shown expansion of CD8+CD57+ cells by flow cytometry. Every patient had severe acquired aplastic anemia, diagnosed using the International Study of Aplastic Anemia and Agranulocytosis and Camitta criteria. At the time blood was sampled, none of the patients had received any therapy. The study deep-sequenced TCR repertoires of sorted CD4+ and CD8+ blood T cells from severe aplastic anemia patients and healthy subjects. Patients were enrolled in the USA under clinicaltrials.gov protocols 00001620, 01623167, 00001397, 00071045, 00081523 and 00961064. Ficoll-Paque density gradient centrifugation was used to isolate peripheral blood mononuclear cells. CD4+ and CD8+ T cells were sorted by FACS or magnetic beads before DNA extraction. This clonotype was picked up many times. Its antigen has not been determined. No base qualities exist here, and no much larger clone lies one base off it.

The CDR3 contains 15 residues, cysteine and phenylalanine counted. This entry keeps only the CDR3 DNA: 45 bases, framed from base 1. CDR1 and CDR2 (SGDLS, YYNGEE) derive from the germline V gene. V loses 2 bases of germline sequence and J loses 3 bases, and the interval between the two ends is 14 bases. The study at large found these results: Around 30 CD8+ CDR3 sequences were found in both patients and controls but appeared to be highly expressed in patients and within the immunodominant clones of the patients. Between patients and healthy controls, no significant difference in CD8+ Simpson's diversity was found (P=0.060).

Sequencing was done on a sample of sorted CD4+, CD8+, or CD8+CD57+ T cells (not recorded which) from PBMCs. The origin of this receptor is a human donor with aplastic anemia. The rearranged segments are TRBV9 and TRBJ2-5; tentative D gene TRBD2, with 6 bases matching. In nucleotide form, the sequence is TGTGCCAGCAGCGTGGGCGGGAACGGAAAAGAGACCCAGTACTTC. Its product reads: CASSVGGNGKETQYF.